Only a few counts were recorded for the clone carrying this TCR beta chain. Germline CDR1 is SGHVS and CDR2 is FNYEAQ. With V trimmed by 5 bases and J by 0 bases, 6 bases remained unmatched. The CDR3 covers 16 residues. This entry belongs to a study of blood T cell repertoires in COVID-19. Study overall: The study drew acute and convalescent COVID-19 samples from the United States, Italy and Spain. PBMCs, B-cell-depleted T cells, or T cells provided the cDNA or gDNA that made up the material.

In the original processing: Amplification of reference gene primers provided the estimated nucleated cell counts. Libraries were prepared by immunoSEQ multiplex PCR; TCRdb keeps only in-frame clonotypes and omits some of them. Clonal size and the V and J genes are those of that table, whereas D and trimming came from the DNA. The data show roughly 230,000 clones, roughly 84% seen once. Sequenced input: peripheral blood. J is TRBJ2-3 and V is TRBV7-6, with TRBD2 matching 9 bases. The origin of this receptor is a woman at least 80 years old with COVID-19, enrolled during active disease. The CDR3 sequence: CASSPGTSLSTDTQYF. The DNA of the CDR3 is TGTGCCAGCAGCCCCGGGACTAGCCTCAGCACAGATACGCAGTATTTT. Full variable domain (missing parts from reference TRBV7-6 and TRBJ2-3): GAGVSQSPRYKVTKRGQDVALRCDPISGHVSLYWYRQALGQGPEFLTYFNYEAQQDKSGLPNDRFSAERPEGSISTLTIQRTEQRDSAMYRCASSPGTSLSTDTQYFGPGTRLTVL.